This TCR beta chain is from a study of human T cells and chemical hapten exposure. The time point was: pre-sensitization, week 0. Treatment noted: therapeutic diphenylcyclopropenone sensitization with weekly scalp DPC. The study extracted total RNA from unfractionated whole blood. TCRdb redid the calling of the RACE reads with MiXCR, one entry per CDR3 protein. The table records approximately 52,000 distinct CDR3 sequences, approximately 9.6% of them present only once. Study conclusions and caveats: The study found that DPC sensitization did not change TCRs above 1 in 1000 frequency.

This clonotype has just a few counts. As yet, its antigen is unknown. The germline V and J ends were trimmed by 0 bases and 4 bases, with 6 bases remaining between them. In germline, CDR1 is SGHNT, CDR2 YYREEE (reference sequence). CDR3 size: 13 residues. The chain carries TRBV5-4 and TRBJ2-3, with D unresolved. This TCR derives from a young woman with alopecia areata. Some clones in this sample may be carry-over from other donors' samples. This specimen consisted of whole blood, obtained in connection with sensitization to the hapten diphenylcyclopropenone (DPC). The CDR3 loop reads CASSLEYSDTQYF. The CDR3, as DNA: TGTGCCAGCAGCTTGGAGTATTCAGATACGCAGTATTTT. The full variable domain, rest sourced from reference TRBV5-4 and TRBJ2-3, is ETGVTQSPTHLIKTRGQQVTLRCSSQSGHNTVSWYQQALGQGPQFIFQYYREEENGRGNFPPRFSGLQFPNYSSELNVNALELDDSALYLCASSLEYSDTQYFGPGTRLTVL.